This record covers a single T cell receptor beta chain. V was pared by 7 bases and J by 2 bases, with 8 bases of the junction left unmatched. Germline values: CDR1 MDHEN, CDR2 SYDVKM. The CDR3 totals 15 residues. This sample was included in a study of cytotoxic CD8 clonotypes in ibrutinib-treated CLL. Overall study: Complete response was seen in 2 patients and partial in some 24; about twelve progressed and 14 stayed remitted after a median about six years.

Depths of 1 in 200,000 to 1 in 1 million T cells were the sequencing target. Generated by immunoSEQ multiplex PCR, the TCRdb table keeps only in-frame clones and is missing some. The data show tens of thousands of clones, with about 86% seen just once and more than 5% held by the top ten. The starting material was PBMCs, obtained before ibrutinib treatment. The source of this sequence is a human donor with chronic lymphocytic leukemia. The gene calls are TRBV28 and TRBJ2-3, with 8 bases lining up with TRBD1. Written as DNA, the CDR3 is TGTGCCAGCAAAAACGGACAGGGCGACACAGATACGCAGTATTTT. It codes for CASKNGQGDTDTQYF.